This passage covers 2 T cell receptor beta chains from one sample sequenced in a study of blood T cells in healthy people across ages. Then a second PCR, running about 7 to 11 cycles, was carried out with a sample-barcoded 5' primer and a J-beta primer mix. TCRdb re-called the 5' RACE reads through MiXCR, storing one row per CDR3 protein. The sample has approximately 600,000 distinct CDR3 sequences, under 70% seen once; the top ten hold around 37%. Sequenced sample: blood. These receptors were collected from a man between 60 and 75 years old in good health.

For this clonotype: A read error is possible here, since a much larger clone lies one base away. The rearrangement joins TRBV7-9 to TRBJ1-2; TRBD1 agrees at 7 bases. This CDR3 has 15 residues. The junction had 10 bases not matched to a gene; V was cut back by 5 bases and J by 4 bases. Germline loops: CDR1 SEHNR, CDR2 FQNEAQ (reference sequence). CDR3 sequence (DNA): TGTGCCAGCAGCCCATGGGACAGCCGAGCCTATGGCTACACCTTC. This gives the protein CASSPWDSRAYGYTF.

J is TRBJ2-1 and V is TRBV3-1; 7 bases match TRBD2. Germline CDR1 LGHDT, CDR2 YNNKEL (reference sequence). With 0 bases clipped from V and 12 bases from J, the junction kept 11 bases outside the gene matches. The CDR3 spans 15 residues. Written as DNA, the CDR3 is TGTGCCAGCAGCCAAGATAGGCTAGCGGCCTCTGGGCAGTTCTTC. This encodes CASSQDRLAASGQFF.